The clone carrying this T cell receptor beta chain has just a few counts. Its antigen is as yet unknown. Each CDR3 protein gets one entry after TCRdb re-called the reads with MiXCR. The sample includes roughly 630,000 distinct CDR3 sequences, less than 25% of them seen just once. This sample stems from a study of T cell repertoires in cytomegalovirus infection. Per germline, CDR1 SGHVS and CDR2 FQNEAQ. The ends lost 0 bases at V and 8 bases at J; junction bases unmatched: 11. The CDR3 loop spans 16 amino acids. Findings of the study overall: Predominance within the ex vivo response was attributable to HLA-C-restricted CMV-specific TCR beta clonotypes.

The receptor was derived from a human donor in good health (CMV status not recorded). Some clones in this sample may be carry-over from other donors' samples. The genes are TRBV7-8 and TRBJ1-1; 8 bases line up with TRBD1. The source material was CD8+ T cells from PBMCs. This CDR3 reads CASSLAALTGEKEAFF. The CDR3 region has the DNA TGTGCCAGCAGCTTAGCCGCCCTGACAGGGGAGAAGGAAGCTTTCTTT. Full variable domain (rest looked up from reference TRBV7-8 and TRBJ1-1): GAGVSQSPRYKVAKRGQDVALRCDPISGHVSLFWYQQALGQGPEFLTYFQNEAQLDKSGLPSDRFFAERPEGSVSTLKIQRTQQEDSAVYLCASSLAALTGEKEAFFGQGTRLTVV.